This T cell receptor beta chain derives from a study of T cell responses to AZD1222 COVID-19 vaccine. On the study more broadly: Pooling was applied to second doses at about 4 or about 12 weeks.

Trimming stripped 1 base from V and 0 bases from J, with 10 bases between. The CDR3 contains 16 residues. The germline V gene has CDR1 LNHDA and CDR2 SQIVND (reference sequence). Worth noting for this clone: The antigen is undetermined.

General observations from the study: Only a handful of AZD1222 recipients were seropositive at baseline. Repertoires were obtained only post-peak T cell response.

Here immunoSEQ multiplex PCR was the method, and the copy in TCRdb shows in-frame clones only, minus some. Seen here are some 49,000 clones, 70% to 80% observed once, and the top ten hold around 6.6%. V gene TRBV19 combines with J gene TRBJ2-1; D gene unclear. The source was peripheral blood, collected on day 0 of AZD1222 vaccination. The origin of this receptor is an adult in good health. DNA of the CDR3: TGTGCCAGTAGTATAGTGGGCGGCTCCTCCTACAATGAGCAGTTCTTC. Its translation: CASSIVGGSSYNEQFF.